This T cell receptor (beta chain) was sequenced in a study of tissue T cells after allogeneic stem cell transplantation. Study-wide results and caveats: TCR repertoires tracked anatomic similarity, regardless of disease or transplant status. This small cohort was clinically heterogeneous, and sampling depth was a limitation.

Regarding this clone: What it recognizes is unknown. Each gene name is a mouse one. Read coverage stops 1 residue before the CDR3 terminus; the germline J gene supplies the remainder.

Sequencing of TCRbeta CDR3 at survey depth gave sequences and template counts. Method: immunoSEQ multiplex PCR; TCRdb's copy keeps in-frame clones and lacks some. This table holds some 7,800 clones, 65% to 70% found once. Germline V gene sequence: CDR1 NNHDY, CDR2 SYVADS. This CDR3 region has 17 residues. The ends lost 1 base at V and 1 base at J; junction bases unmatched: 8. The J gene is TRBJ2-3, the V gene TRBV13-3, with 8 bases fitting TRBD2. Input material: blood. The clonotype comes from a female BALB/c mouse in good health. These mice share the MHC haplotype H2-d. CDR3 sequence reads: CASSDLPGGFGAETLYF. Incomplete CDR3 DNA: TGTGCCAGCAGTGATCTCCCTGGGGGGTTCGGTGCAGAAACGCTGTAT.